The clone carrying this TCR beta chain showed up just a few times. The data stem from a study of CD8+ T cells in alopecia areata. The CDR3 spans 12 residues. V lost 6 bases and J 7 bases, leaving 12 bases between the germline ends. Sequencing used cDNA as its template, made by extracting RNA and reverse transcribing it. Data came from immunoSEQ multiplex PCR; TCRdb stores just in-frame clones and leaves some out. The sample carries roughly 200,000 clones, roughly three fifths recorded once. Treatment denoted: oral pan-JAK inhibitor, 5-10 mg twice daily. The sequenced sample was CD4+ T cells sorted from blood, obtained at week 4, from a patient treated with tofacitinib. The chain couples TRBV23-1 to TRBJ1-2; D is ambiguous. TRBV23-1 is placed among ORFs of uncertain function. This clonotype was sampled from a human donor with alopecia areata. CDR3 region: CASRGRRVGYTF. In nucleotides, the CDR3 is TGCGCCAGCAGGGGGAGAAGGGTTGGCTACACCTTC.